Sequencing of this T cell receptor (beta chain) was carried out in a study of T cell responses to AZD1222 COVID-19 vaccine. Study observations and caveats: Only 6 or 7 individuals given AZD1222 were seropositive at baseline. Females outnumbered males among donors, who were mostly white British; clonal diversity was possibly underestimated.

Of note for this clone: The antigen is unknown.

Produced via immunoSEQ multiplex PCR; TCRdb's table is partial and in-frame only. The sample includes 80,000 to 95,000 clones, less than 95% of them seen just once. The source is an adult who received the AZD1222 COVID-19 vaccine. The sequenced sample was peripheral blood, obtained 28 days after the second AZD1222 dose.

The chain's CDR3 is CASSYRDSDNEQFF. The CDR3 DNA sequence: TGCGCCAGCAGCTACAGGGACAGTGACAATGAGCAGTTCTTC. This chain uses TRBV5-1 with TRBJ2-1, with TRBD1 matching over 7 bases. Germline V gene lookup returns CDR1 SGHRS and CDR2 YFSETQ. Unmatched junction bases numbered 5, after V lost 3 bases and J lost 5 bases. CDR3 length: 14 amino acids.